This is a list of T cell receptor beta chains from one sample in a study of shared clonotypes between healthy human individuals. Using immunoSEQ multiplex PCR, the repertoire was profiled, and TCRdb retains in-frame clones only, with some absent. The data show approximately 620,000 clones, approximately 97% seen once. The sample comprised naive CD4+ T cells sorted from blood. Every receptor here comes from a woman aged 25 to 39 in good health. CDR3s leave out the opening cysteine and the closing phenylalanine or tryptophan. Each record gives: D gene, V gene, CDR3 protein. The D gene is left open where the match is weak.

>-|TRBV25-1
ASRRSGNEQF
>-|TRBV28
ASNPGIIYEQF
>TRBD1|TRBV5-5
ASSFDRGHEQY
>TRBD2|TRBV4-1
ASSQLAGVGTDTQY
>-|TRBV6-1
ASIGYNEQF
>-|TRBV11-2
ASSPRGSSYEQY
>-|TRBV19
ASSIVTEETQY
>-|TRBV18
ASSRSENTEAF
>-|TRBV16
ASSQTARDGASYEQY
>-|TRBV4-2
ASTLSGGGELF
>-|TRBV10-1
ASKGPSNTEAF
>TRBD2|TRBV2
ASTPGQGLRLAGEAETQY
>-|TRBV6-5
ASSFGGLDTYEQY
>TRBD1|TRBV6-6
ASSYSRGDRANEQF
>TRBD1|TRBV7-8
ASSRDRGNYGYT
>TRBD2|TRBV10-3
AISESGLAGIGETQY
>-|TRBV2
ASVGRDTDTQY
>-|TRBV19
ASSSGTPGNTIY
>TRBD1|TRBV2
ASRVQGASYEQY
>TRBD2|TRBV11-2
ASSLALAVSTDTQY
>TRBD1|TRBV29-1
SAGDGTGGYYEQY
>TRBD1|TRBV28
ASSLGTGFGYT
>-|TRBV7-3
ASSLERRQDEQY
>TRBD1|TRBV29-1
SVNLRQGPQETQY
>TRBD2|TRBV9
ASSVTSGSYEQY
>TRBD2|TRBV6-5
ASEGRGTGELF
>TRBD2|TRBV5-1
ASSPVAGATGELF
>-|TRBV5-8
ASSLGMTLFNQPQH
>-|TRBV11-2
ASSLRTSSYEQY
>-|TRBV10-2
ASGAGESPQH
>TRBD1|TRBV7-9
ASSLTGQGYAEQF
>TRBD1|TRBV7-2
ASSVGQDAYGYT
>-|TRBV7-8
ASSLAWWRDNQPQH
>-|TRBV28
ASSSRGYPAF
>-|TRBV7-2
ASSLATSGLRSGNTIY
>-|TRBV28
ASSTSSLNIQY
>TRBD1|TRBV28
ASSPGTGGAYEQY
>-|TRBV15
ATSSIRVSTHSFEKNIQY
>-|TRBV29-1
SSDGGTEAF
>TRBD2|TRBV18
ASSHIGTGGPTVSYNEQF
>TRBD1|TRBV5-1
ASSLGQGANYGYT
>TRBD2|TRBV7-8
ASSLWASGRTNTGELF
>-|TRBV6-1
ASSEEPQWGYEQY
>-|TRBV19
ASSIVAINTGELF
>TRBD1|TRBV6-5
ASRRGTGEYEQY
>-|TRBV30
AWSTRTDTQY
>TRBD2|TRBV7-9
ASSLSGRLAEGEQY
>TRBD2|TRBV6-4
ASKMERDTDTQY
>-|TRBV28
ASSSGPSPYEQY
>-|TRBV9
ASSGLGPASGNTIY
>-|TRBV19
ATTTGIWSGANVLT
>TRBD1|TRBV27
ASSFGRGLYNEQF
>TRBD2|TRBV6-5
ASSEIAGGLEQY
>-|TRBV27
ASSFEGKNQPQH
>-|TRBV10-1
ASSERRGGRTEAF